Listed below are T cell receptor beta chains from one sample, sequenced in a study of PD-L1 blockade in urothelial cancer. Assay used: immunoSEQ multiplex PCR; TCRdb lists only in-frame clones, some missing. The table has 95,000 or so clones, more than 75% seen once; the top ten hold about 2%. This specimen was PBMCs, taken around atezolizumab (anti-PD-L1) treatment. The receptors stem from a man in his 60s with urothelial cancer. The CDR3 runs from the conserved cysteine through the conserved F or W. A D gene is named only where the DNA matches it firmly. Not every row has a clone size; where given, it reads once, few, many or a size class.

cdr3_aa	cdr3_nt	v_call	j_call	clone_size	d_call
CASSPRGSGAVETQYF	TGTGCCAGCAGTCCTCGGGGTAGCGGAGCGGTAGAGACCCAGTACTTC	TRBV28	TRBJ2-5	.	.
CASSREYGTVMGANVLTF	TGTGCCAGCAGCAGGGAATATGGGACAGTTATGGGGGCCAACGTCCTGACTTTC	TRBV11-2	TRBJ2-6	.	TRBD1
CASSSDYYGYTF	TGTGCCAGCAGCTCCGACTATTATGGCTACACCTTC	TRBV5-4	TRBJ1-2	.	.
CASSLLDSQTQYF	TGTGCCAGCAGCTTACTGGACAGCCAGACCCAGTACTTC	TRBV7-9	TRBJ2-5	.	.
CASSQEGQGVSGNTIYF	TGCGCCAGCAGCCAAGAGGGACAGGGGGTCTCTGGAAACACCATATATTTT	TRBV4-1	TRBJ1-3	.	TRBD1
CASTKGALPSSTDTQYF	TGTGCCAGCACCAAGGGGGCGCTTCCATCTAGCACAGATACGCAGTATTTT	TRBV5-6	TRBJ2-3	.	TRBD1
CASRPWGAGLQTKEKLFF	TGTGCCAGCAGGCCTTGGGGAGCCGGTCTCCAAACGAAGGAAAAACTGTTTTTT	TRBV5-6	TRBJ1-4	.	.
CASSYLEGIEQYF	TGTGCCAGCAGTTACCTGGAGGGGATCGAGCAGTACTTC	TRBV6-5	TRBJ2-7	.	.
CASSFGLAGNTGELFF	TGTGCCAGCAGCTTTGGACTAGCGGGGAACACCGGGGAGCTGTTTTTT	TRBV5-4	TRBJ2-2	.	TRBD2
CAWTVGVGGNQPQHF	TGTGCCTGGACCGTCGGGGTAGGCGGCAATCAGCCCCAGCATTTT	TRBV30	TRBJ1-5	.	.
CASSEQNEQFF	TGTGCCAGCAGTGAACAGAATGAGCAGTTCTTC	TRBV6-1	TRBJ2-1	once	.
CASSEKERGFGELFF	TGTGCCAGCAGTGAAAAGGAGCGGGGGTTCGGGGAGCTGTTTTTT	TRBV6-1	TRBJ2-2	.	TRBD2
CASSPRRDRGTGELFF	TGTGCCAGCAGCCCCAGGAGGGACAGAGGCACCGGGGAGCTGTTTTTT	TRBV5-6	TRBJ2-2	.	.
CASSLGAVGTGELFF	TGCGCCAGCAGCTTGGGGGCTGTAGGTACCGGGGAGCTGTTTTTT	TRBV5-1	TRBJ2-2	.	.
CASSPDSGKETQYF	TGCGCCAGCAGCCCAGATAGCGGGAAGGAGACCCAGTACTTC	TRBV5-1	TRBJ2-5	few	TRBD2
CASSRTGETQYF	TGTGCCAGCAGTAGGACAGGAGAGACCCAGTACTTC	TRBV5-4	TRBJ2-5	.	TRBD1
CASRKAGQTYEQYF	TGTGCCAGCAGGAAGGCGGGACAGACTTACGAGCAGTACTTC	TRBV14	TRBJ2-7	once	.
CASSGAGGQETQYF	TGCGCCAGCAGCGGGGCAGGGGGCCAAGAGACCCAGTACTTC	TRBV5-1	TRBJ2-5	once	TRBD1
CASSLKRGYEQYF	TGTGCCAGCAGCTTAAAGCGGGGGTACGAGCAGTACTTC	TRBV7-2	TRBJ2-7	.	TRBD2
CASRAEGNEQFF	TGTGCCAGCAGAGCGGAGGGGAATGAGCAGTTCTTC	TRBV7-8	TRBJ2-1	.	.
CASTPPPGFNGYTF	TGTGCCAGTACACCCCCTCCAGGGTTCAATGGCTACACCTTC	TRBV19	TRBJ1-2	.	.
CASSLGPAGGADTQYF	TGTGCCAGCAGTTTAGGGCCAGCGGGGGGGGCAGATACGCAGTATTTT	TRBV27	TRBJ2-3	.	TRBD2
CASSFGTGVGEQYF	TGTGCCAGCAGTTTCGGGACAGGGGTGGGCGAGCAGTACTTC	TRBV2	TRBJ2-7	.	TRBD1
CASRAAGGGDNEQFF	TGTGCCAGCAGGGCGGCAGGGGGTGGGGACAATGAGCAGTTCTTC	TRBV2	TRBJ2-1	many	TRBD1
CASSLAEGKLFF	TGTGCCAGCAGCTTGGCCGAGGGAAAACTGTTTTTT	TRBV5-6	TRBJ1-4	.	.
CASSLWTSGADEQFF	TGTGCCAGCAGCCTCTGGACTAGCGGGGCGGATGAGCAGTTCTTC	TRBV21-1	TRBJ2-1	few	.
CASSVDGDSVYGYTF	TGTGCCAGCAGCGTAGACGGGGACAGCGTATATGGCTACACCTTC	TRBV9	TRBJ1-2	.	TRBD1
CASSQSRGNEQFF	TGTGCCAGCAGCCAGAGCAGGGGAAATGAGCAGTTCTTC	TRBV14	TRBJ2-1	.	.
CASRKDRDGGYTF	TGTGCCAGCAGGAAGGACAGGGACGGTGGCTACACCTTC	TRBV5-4	TRBJ1-2	few	TRBD1
CASSETSGGVNEQFF	TGTGCCAGCAGCGAGACTAGCGGAGGGGTTAATGAGCAGTTCTTC	TRBV7-3	TRBJ2-1	.	TRBD2
CASSSTPGTGSYEQYF	TGTGCCAGCAGTTCGACTCCCGGGACAGGTTCCTACGAGCAGTACTTC	TRBV27	TRBJ2-7	.	TRBD1
CASSTGRGSREQYF	TGTGCCAGCAGTACAGGGAGAGGGTCTAGGGAGCAGTACTTC	TRBV28	TRBJ2-7	.	.
CASSLPQGAIEKLFF	TGTGCCAGCAGTTTACCCCAGGGGGCGATTGAAAAACTGTTTTTT	TRBV28	TRBJ1-4	.	TRBD1
CSVRTGNDGQPQHF	TGCAGCGTTCGGACAGGGAACGACGGTCAGCCCCAGCATTTT	TRBV29-1	TRBJ1-5	few	TRBD1
CASSMGLAGQETQYF	TGTGCCAGTAGTATGGGACTAGCGGGGCAAGAGACCCAGTACTTC	TRBV19	TRBJ2-5	.	TRBD2